This TCR beta chain was captured in a study of blood T cell repertoires in COVID-19. Original methodology: Estimation of nucleated cell counts relied on the amplification of reference gene primers. The protocol was immunoSEQ multiplex PCR, while the TCRdb copy is restricted to in-frame clones and leaves out a portion. From that table come the V and J calls and clone size; the DNA was used to work out D and trimming. Of under 300,000 clones in the sample, around 84% were seen once. Germline V gives CDR1 SNHLY, CDR2 FYNNEI. V lost 8 bases, J lost 3 bases, and 6 bases stayed unmatched. There are 15 residues in the CDR3. Cohort allocation depended upon clinical history that participants reported.

The sequenced material came from PBMCs or T cells enriched from blood (not recorded which). The sequence was collected from a woman between 45 and 65 years old who had been exposed to COVID-19. V usage is TRBV2 and J usage is TRBJ1-4; the match to TRBD1 covers 10 bases. The CDR3 region has the DNA TGTGCCAGCCGGACAGGGGGTCCCTCTAATGAAAAACTGTTTTTT. This translates into CASRTGGPSNEKLFF.